A single T cell receptor beta chain is shown here with its context. Its antigen is not known. Indicated treatment: some 20 received Ad26.COV2.S at low or high dose, single or two shots; roughly 5 received placebo; per-sample allocation not given. Specimens were obtained on day 63 following the first vaccine or placebo injection. A Boston donor was an adult aged 18-55 years. This sample was included in a study of Ad26.COV2.S vaccination and SARS-CoV-2 variants. Across the whole study: By the intramuscular route, Ad26.COV2.S was given once, or twice 56 days apart. Findings of the study overall: Substantial breadth was reported for post-vaccination spike-specific CD8+ and CD4+ T cells.

Profiled with immunoSEQ multiplex PCR; TCRdb holds only in-frame clones, not every one. The sample carries 350,000 to 500,000 clones, 90% recorded once. The CDR3 extends over 14 amino acids. The J segment lost 10 bases and the V segment lost 2 bases, leaving 8 bases of the junction unmatched. CDR1 is GTSNPN, CDR2 SVGIG, per germline (reference sequence). The sequence was obtained from a person aged 18-65 years who received the Ad26.COV2.S COVID-19 vaccine or a placebo. The input for sequencing was peripheral blood, taken in a trial of Ad26.COV2.S vaccine versus placebo. The chain is built from TRBV30 and TRBJ2-1; 10 bases agree with TRBD2. CDR3 in amino acids: CAWSKGLAVLEQFF. CDR3 in DNA: TGTGCCTGGAGTAAAGGACTAGCGGTCTTGGAGCAGTTCTTC.